A single sample gave rise to the 8 T cell receptor beta chains below, sequenced in a study of blood T cell repertoires in COVID-19 (TCRdb year 2020). The library was obtained by the immunoSEQ multiplex PCR assay. In TCRdb, the immuneACCESS table is reduced to in-frame sequences with V and J assigned. These tables do not hold every clone; where another copy was compared, an unresolved V gene accounts for under half, and the others remain unexplained. For this sample there are almost 65,000 clones; around nine tenths appear just once. Around a tenth of the sample is held by the ten biggest clonotypes. The sequencing sample was made of PBMCs or T cells enriched from blood (not recorded which). The receptors derive from a middle-aged woman who had recovered from COVID-19.

The chain joins TRBV3-1 (or the pseudogene TRBV3-2) to TRBJ2-1; 9 nucleotides match TRBD2. CDR1 LGHDT and CDR2 YNNKEL come from the germline V gene (reference sequence). CDR3 size: 15 residues. J gave up 4 bases and V 3 bases, and 4 bases lay outside the gene matches. CDR3 DNA sequence: TGTGCCAGCAGCCAGATGCTAGCGGGGTACAATGAGCAGTTCTTC. Residues: CASSQMLAGYNEQFF.

The genes are TRBV24-1 and TRBJ2-5; 8 bases match TRBD1. The CDR3 sequence is 16 residues long. The V gene end was trimmed by 2 bases and the J gene end by 2 bases; junction bases not matched to a gene: 6. Germline V gene data show CDR1 as KGHDR and CDR2 as SFDVKD. As DNA, the CDR3 is TGTGCCACCAGTGATTCAAGATACAGGGGGCAAGAGACCCAGTACTTC. It codes for CATSDSRYRGQETQYF.

The chain joins TRBV19 to TRBJ1-1, with D hard to call. Germline loops: CDR1 LNHDA, CDR2 SQIVND (reference sequence). The V end lost 4 bases, the J end lost 2 bases, and 11 bases lay between the germline ends. The CDR3 is made up of 14 amino acids. The CDR3 region is CASSTEGVNTEAFF. The CDR3 DNA reads as TGTGCCAGTAGTACAGAAGGAGTCAACACTGAAGCTTTCTTT.

In this sample, this clone turned up a few times. The chain links TRBV11-3 to TRBJ2-1, with TRBD1 matching 8 bases. The CDR3 contains 16 residues. V shed 0 bases and J 0 bases; nucleotides not matched to a gene: 1. Germline CDR1 SGHNT, CDR2 YENEEA. Here the CDR3 DNA reads TGTGCCAGCAGCTTAGAGGGGACAGGCTCCTACAATGAGCAGTTCTTC. Encoded protein: CASSLEGTGSYNEQFF.

The chain uses TRBV12-3 or TRBV12-4 and TRBJ1-1, with D unclear. Trimming took 3 bases from V and 1 from J, leaving 6 bases between them. The CDR3 has 13 amino acids. This CDR3 reads CASSLGTNTEAFF. CDR3 nucleotide sequence: TGTGCCAGCAGTTTGGGCACGAACACTGAAGCTTTCTTT.

J is TRBJ2-1 and V is TRBV4-1; no reliable D call. The CDR3 has 13 amino acids. V was cut by 0 bases and J by 7 bases, with 7 bases left in between. Germline V gives CDR1 MGHRA, CDR2 YSYEKL. The CDR3 sequence: CASSQEPGNEQFF. The CDR3 coding sequence is TGCGCCAGCAGCCAAGAGCCCGGGAATGAGCAGTTCTTC.

This clone occurred once. The J gene is TRBJ2-5, the V gene TRBV11-2, with 7 bases matching TRBD1. CDR1 is SGHAT and CDR2 is FQNNGV in the germline V gene. The CDR3 covers 13 residues. Trimming at V came to 1 base and at J to 7 bases, leaving 3 bases not matched to a gene. CDR3 DNA: TGTGCCAGCAGCTTAGTGGCAGGGGGGACCCAGTACTTC. Translated, it gives CASSLVAGGTQYF.

This chain connects TRBV5-1 to TRBJ1-2; 7 nucleotides match TRBD1. This CDR3 is 13 amino acids long. In germline, CDR1 is SGHRS, CDR2 YFSETQ. V dropped 0 bases and J dropped 7; count of bases not matched to a gene: 3. DNA of the CDR3: TGCGCCAGCAGCTTGGACGACAGGGCTGGCTACACCTTC. This sequence encodes CASSLDDRAGYTF.